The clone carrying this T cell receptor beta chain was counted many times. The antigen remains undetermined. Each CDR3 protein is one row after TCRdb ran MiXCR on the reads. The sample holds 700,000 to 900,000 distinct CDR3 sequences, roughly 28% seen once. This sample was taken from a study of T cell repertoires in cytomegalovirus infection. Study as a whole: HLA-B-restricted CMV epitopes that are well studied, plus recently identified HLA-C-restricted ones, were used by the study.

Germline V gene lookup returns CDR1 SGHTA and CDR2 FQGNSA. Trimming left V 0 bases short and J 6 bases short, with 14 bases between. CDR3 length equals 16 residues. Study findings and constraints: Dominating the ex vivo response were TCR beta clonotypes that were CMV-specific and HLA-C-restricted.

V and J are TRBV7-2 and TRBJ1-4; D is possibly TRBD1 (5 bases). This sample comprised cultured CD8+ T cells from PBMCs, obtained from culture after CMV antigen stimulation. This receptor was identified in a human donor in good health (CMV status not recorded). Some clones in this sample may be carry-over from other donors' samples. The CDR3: CASSLAPGRKDEKLFF. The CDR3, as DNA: TGTGCCAGCAGCTTAGCCCCGGGACGGAAGGATGAAAAACTGTTTTTT.